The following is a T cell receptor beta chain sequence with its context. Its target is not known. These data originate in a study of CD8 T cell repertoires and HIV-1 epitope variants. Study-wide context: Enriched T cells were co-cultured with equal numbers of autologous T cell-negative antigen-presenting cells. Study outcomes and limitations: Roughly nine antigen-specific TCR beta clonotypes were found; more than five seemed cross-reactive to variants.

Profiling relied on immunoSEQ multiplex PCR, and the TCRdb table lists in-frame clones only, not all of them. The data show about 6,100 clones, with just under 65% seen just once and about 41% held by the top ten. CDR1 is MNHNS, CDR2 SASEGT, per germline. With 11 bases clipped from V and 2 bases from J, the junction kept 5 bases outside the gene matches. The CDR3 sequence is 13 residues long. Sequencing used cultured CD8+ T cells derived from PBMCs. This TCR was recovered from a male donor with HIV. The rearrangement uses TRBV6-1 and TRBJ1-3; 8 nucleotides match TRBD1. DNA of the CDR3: TGTGCCGCCTTGACAGGGGCTGGAAACACCATATATTTT. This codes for CAALTGAGNTIYF.